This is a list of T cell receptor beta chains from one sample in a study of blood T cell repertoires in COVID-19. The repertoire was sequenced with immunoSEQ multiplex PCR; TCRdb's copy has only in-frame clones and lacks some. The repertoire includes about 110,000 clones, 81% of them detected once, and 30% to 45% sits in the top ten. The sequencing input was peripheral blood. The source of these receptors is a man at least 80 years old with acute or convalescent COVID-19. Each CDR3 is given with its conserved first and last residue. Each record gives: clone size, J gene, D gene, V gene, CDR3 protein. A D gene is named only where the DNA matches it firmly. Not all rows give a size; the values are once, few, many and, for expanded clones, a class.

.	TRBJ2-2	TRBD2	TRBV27	CASSPWVVAGGTGELFF
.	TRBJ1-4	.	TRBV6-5	CASSRVGSEKLFF
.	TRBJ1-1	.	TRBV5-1	CASSRLSDTEAFF
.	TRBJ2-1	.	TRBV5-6	CASSSRPERINNEQFF
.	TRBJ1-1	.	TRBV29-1	CSVGEGLGGTEAFF
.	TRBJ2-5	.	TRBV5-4	CASRLPEETQYF
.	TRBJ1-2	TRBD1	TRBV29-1	CSGQGSDYGYTF
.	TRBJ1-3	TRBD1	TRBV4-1	CASSQVRGHSGNTIYF
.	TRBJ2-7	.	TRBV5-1	CASSLAAGLREQYF
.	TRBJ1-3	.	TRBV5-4	CASSVQGTGNTIYF
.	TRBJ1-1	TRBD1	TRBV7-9	CASSLGQGLNTEAFF
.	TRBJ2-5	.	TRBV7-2	CASSRGTLQETQYF
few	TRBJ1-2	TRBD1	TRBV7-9	CASSPQGGYYGYTF
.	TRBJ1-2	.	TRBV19	CASSIGGSNYGYTF
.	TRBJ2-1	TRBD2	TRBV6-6	CASSASGGYNEQFF
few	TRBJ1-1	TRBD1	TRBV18	CASSRQDRIRGNTEAFF
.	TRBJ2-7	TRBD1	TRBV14	CASSHFQGQGPYEQYF
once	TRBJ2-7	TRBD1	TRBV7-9	CASSLRQGPYEQYF
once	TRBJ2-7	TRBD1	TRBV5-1	CASSLAAAGGFSRSSYEQYF
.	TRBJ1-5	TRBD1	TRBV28	CASQTGRTGQGNQPQHF
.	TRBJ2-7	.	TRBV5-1	CASSLGERGNEQYF
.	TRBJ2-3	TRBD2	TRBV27	CASSLAGGPYTQYF
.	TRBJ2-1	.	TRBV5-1	CASSLRTGSYNEQFF
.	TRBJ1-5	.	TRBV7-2	CASSFSLGDQPQHF
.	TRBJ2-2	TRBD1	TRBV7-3	CASSFSGTVNTGELFF
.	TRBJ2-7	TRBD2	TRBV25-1	CASSAGPSTSGRIYEQYF
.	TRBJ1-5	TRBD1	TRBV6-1	CASSETGGRQPQHF
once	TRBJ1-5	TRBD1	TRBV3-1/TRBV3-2	CASSQEGGQGIQPQHF
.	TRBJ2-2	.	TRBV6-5	CASSFSVVGTGELFF
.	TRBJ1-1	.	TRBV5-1	CASSLEGDTTYTEAFF
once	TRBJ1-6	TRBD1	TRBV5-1	CASSGGQDSSPLHF
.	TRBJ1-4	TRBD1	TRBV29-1	CSVEGQGLEKLFF
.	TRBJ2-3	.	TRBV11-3	CASSLGNPGGTDTQYF
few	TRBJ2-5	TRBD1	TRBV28	CASSWDRGETQYF
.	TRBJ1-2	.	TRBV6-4	CASSPSRNYGYTF
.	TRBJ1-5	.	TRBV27	CASSLLKSGGASNQPQHF
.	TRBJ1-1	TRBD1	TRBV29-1	CSVELGTGRNTEAFF
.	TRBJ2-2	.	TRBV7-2	CASSPRQDTGELFF